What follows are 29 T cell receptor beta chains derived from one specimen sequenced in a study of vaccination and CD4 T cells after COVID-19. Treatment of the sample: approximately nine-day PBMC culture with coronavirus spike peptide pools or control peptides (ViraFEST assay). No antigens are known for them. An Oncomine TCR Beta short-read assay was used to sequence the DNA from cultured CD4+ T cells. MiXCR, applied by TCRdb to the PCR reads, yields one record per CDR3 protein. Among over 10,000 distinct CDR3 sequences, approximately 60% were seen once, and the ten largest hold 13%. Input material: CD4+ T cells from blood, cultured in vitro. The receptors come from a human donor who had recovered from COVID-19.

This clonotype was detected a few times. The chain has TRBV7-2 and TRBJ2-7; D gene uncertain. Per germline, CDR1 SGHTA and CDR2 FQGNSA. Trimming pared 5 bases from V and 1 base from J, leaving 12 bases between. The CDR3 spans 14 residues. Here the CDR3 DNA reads TGTGCCAGCAGCCTGCGGTTTATGTCCTACGAGCAGTACTTC. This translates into CASSLRFMSYEQYF.

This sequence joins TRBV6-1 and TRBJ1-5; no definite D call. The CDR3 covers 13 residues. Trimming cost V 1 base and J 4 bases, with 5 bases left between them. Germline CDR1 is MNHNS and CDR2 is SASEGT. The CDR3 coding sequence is TGTGCCAGCAGTGAAGGGGGTAATCAGCCCCAGCATTTT. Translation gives CASSEGGNQPQHF.

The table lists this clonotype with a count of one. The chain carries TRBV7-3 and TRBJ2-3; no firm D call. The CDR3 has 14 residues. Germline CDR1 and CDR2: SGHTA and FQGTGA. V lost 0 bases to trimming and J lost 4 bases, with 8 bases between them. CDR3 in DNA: TGTGCCAGCAGCTTAACTAGGGATTCAGATACGCAGTATTTT. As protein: CASSLTRDSDTQYF.

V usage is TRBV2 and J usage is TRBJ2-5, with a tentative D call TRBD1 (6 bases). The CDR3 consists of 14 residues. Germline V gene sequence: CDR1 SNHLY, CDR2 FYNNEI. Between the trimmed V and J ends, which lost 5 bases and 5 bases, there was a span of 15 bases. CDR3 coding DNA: TGTGCCAGCAGTAGGCAGGGGACCGGGGAGACCCAGTACTTC. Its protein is CASSRQGTGETQYF.

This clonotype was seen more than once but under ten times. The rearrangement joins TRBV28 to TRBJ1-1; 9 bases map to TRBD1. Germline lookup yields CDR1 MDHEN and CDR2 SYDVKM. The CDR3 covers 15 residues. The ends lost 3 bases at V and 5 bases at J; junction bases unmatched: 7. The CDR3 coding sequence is TGTGCCAGCAGTTTGGTACAGGGGGCTGGTACTGAAGCTTTCTTT. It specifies CASSLVQGAGTEAFF.

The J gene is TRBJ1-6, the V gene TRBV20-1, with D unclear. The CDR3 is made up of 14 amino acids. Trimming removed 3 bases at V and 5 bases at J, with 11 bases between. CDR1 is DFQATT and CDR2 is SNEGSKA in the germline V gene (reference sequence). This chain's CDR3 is CSASFVQDNSPLHF. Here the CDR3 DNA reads TGCAGTGCTAGCTTTGTCCAGGATAATTCACCCCTCCACTTT.

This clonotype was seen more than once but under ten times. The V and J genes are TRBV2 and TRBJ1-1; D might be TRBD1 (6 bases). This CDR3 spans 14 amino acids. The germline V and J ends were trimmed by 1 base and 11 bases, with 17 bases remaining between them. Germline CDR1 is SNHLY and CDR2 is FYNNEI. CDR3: CASSEEMGTHNAFF. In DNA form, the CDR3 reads TGTGCCAGCAGTGAAGAAATGGGGACACATAACGCTTTCTTT.

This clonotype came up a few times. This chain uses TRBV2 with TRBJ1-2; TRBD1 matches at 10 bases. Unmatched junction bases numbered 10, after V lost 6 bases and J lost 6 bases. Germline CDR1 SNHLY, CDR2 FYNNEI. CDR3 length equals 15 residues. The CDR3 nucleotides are TGTGCCAGCAGAGCCTCGGGGACAGGGGCGAATGGCTACACCTTC. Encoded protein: CASRASGTGANGYTF.

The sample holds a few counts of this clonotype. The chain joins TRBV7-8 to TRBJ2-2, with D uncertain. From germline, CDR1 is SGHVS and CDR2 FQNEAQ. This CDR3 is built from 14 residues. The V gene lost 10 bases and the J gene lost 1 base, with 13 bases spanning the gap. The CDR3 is CATSRTGNTGELFF. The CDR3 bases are TGTGCCACGTCGAGGACGGGGAACACCGGGGAGCTGTTTTTT.

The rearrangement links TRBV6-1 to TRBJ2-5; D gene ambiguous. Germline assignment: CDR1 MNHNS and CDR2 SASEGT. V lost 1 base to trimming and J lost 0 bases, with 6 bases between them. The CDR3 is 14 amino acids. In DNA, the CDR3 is TGTGCCAGCAGTGAAGGTCCGAACCAAGAGACCCAGTACTTC. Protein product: CASSEGPNQETQYF.

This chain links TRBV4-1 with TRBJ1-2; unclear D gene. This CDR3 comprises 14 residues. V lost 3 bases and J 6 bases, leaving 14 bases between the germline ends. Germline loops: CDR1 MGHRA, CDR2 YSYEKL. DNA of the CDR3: TGCGCCAGCAGCCAGGAAGAGATTCCCGATGGCTACACCTTC. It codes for CASSQEEIPDGYTF.

This CDR3 is CASSATPRRGETQYF. The CDR3 nucleotides are TGTGCCAGTAGTGCCACGCCAAGGCGCGGCGAGACCCAGTACTTC. The rearrangement links TRBV19 to TRBJ2-5; D gene unclear. Trimming removed 5 bases at V and 5 bases at J, with 18 bases between. Germline loops: CDR1 LNHDA, CDR2 SQIVND (reference sequence). This CDR3 contains 15 residues.

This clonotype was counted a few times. The CDR3 protein is CASSYSTGWETQYF. The CDR3 bases are TGTGCCAGCAGTTACTCAACCGGGTGGGAGACCCAGTACTTC. J is TRBJ2-5 and V is TRBV6-5; D gene ambiguous. The CDR3 spans 14 residues. V shed 0 bases and J shed 5 bases, with 10 bases lying between them. The germline gives CDR1 MNHEY, CDR2 SVGAGI.

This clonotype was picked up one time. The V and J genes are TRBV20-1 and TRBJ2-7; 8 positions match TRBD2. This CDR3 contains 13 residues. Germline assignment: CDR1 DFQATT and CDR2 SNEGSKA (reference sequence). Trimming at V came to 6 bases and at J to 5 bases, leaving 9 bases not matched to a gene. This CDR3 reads CSAPGGAHDEQYF. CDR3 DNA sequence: TGCAGTGCCCCGGGGGGGGCGCATGACGAGCAGTACTTC.

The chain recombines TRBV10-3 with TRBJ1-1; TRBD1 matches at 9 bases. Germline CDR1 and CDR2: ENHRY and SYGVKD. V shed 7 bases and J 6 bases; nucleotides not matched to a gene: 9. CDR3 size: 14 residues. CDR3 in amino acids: CAINAGTGTPEAFF. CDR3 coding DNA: TGTGCCATCAACGCCGGGACAGGGACCCCTGAAGCTTTCTTT.

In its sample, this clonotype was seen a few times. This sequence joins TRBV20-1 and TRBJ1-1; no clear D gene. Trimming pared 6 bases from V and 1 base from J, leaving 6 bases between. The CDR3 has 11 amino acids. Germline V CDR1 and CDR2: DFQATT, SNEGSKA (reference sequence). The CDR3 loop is CSAKGNTEAFF. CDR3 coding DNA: TGCAGTGCGAAGGGGAACACTGAAGCTTTCTTT.

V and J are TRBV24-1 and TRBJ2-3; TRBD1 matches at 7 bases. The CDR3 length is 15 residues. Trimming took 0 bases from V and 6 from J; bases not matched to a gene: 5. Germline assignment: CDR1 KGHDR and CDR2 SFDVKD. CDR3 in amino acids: CATSDLYRGMDTQYF. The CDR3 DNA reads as TGTGCCACCAGTGATTTGTACAGGGGAATGGATACGCAGTATTTT.

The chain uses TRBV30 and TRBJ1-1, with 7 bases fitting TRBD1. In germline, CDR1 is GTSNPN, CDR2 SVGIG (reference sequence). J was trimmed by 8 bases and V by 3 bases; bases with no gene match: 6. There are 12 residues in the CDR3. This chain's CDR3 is CAWSKIQGEAFF. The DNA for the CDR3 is TGTGCCTGGAGCAAGATACAGGGGGAAGCTTTCTTT.

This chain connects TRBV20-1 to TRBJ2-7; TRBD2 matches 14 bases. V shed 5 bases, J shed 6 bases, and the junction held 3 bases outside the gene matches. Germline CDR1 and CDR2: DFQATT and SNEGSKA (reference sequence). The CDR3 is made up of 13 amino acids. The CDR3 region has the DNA TGCAGTGCTCCAGGACTAGCGGGAGGCGAGCAGTACTTC. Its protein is CSAPGLAGGEQYF.

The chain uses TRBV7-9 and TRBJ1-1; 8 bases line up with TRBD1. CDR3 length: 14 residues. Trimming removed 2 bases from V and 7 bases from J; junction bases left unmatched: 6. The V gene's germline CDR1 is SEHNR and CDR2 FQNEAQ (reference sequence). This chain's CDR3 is CASSLQGAMGEAFF. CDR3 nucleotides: TGTGCCAGCAGCTTACAGGGGGCAATGGGTGAAGCTTTCTTT.

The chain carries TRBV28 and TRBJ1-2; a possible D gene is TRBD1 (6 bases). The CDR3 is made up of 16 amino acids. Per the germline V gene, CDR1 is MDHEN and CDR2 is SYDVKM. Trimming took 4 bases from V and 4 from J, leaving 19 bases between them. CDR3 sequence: CASSSTSGERGYGYTF. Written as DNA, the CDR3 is TGTGCCAGCAGTTCCACCTCAGGGGAAAGGGGCTATGGCTACACCTTC.

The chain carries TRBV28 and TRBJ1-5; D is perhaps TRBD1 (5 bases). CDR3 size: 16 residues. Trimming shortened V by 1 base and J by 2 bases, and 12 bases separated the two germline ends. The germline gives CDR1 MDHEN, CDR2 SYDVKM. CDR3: CASSLFVGDGNQPQHF. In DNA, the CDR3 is TGTGCCAGCAGTTTATTTGTAGGGGATGGCAATCAGCCCCAGCATTTT. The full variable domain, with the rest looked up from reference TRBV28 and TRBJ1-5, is DVKVTQSSRYLVKRTGEKVFLECVQDMDHENMFWYRQDPGLGLRLIYFSYDVKMKEKGDIPEGYSVSREKKERFSLILESASTNQTSMYLCASSLFVGDGNQPQHFGDGTRLSIL.

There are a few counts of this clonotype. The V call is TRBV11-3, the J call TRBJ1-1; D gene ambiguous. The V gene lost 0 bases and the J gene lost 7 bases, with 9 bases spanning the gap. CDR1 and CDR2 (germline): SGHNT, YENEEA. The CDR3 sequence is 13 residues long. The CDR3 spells CASSLDYGGEAFF. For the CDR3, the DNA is TGTGCCAGCAGCTTAGATTACGGCGGTGAAGCTTTCTTT.

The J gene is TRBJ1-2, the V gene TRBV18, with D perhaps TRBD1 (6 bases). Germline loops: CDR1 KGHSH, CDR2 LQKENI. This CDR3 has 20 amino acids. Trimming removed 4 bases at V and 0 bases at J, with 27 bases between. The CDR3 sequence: CASSQRRDTLYRRANYGYTF. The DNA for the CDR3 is TGTGCCAGCTCACAAAGACGGGACACGCTTTATCGGAGAGCTAACTATGGCTACACCTTC.

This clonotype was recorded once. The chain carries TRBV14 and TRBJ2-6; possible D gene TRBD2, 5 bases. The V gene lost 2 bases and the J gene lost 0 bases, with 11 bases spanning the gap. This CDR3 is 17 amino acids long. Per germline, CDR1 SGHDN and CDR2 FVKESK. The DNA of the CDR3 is TGTGCCAGCAGCCAAAGGGTCGAGGGCTCTGGGGCCAACGTCCTGACTTTC. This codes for CASSQRVEGSGANVLTF.

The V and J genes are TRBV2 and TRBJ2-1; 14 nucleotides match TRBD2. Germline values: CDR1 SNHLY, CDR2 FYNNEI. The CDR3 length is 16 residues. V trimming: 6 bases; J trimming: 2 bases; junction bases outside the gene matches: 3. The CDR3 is CASRGLAGDTYNEQFF. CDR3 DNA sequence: TGTGCCAGCAGGGGACTAGCGGGAGATACCTACAATGAGCAGTTCTTC. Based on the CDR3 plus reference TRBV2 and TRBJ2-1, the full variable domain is EPEVTQTPSHQVTQMGQEVILRCVPISNHLYFYWYRQILGQKVEFLVSFYNNEISEKSEIFDDQFSVERPDGSNFTLKIRSTKLEDSAMYFCASRGLAGDTYNEQFFGPGTRLTVL.

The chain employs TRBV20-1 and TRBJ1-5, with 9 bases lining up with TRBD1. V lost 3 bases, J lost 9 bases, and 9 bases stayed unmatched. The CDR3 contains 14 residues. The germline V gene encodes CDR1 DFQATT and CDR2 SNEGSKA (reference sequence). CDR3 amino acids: CSARHGTGYRPQHF. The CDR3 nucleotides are TGCAGTGCTAGGCATGGGACAGGGTATCGGCCCCAGCATTTT.

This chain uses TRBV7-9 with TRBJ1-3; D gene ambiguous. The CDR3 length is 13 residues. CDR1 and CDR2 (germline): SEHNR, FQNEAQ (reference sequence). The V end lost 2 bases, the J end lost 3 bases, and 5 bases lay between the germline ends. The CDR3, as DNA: TGTGCCAGCAGCTTATGGGATGGAAACACCATATATTTT. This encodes CASSLWDGNTIYF.

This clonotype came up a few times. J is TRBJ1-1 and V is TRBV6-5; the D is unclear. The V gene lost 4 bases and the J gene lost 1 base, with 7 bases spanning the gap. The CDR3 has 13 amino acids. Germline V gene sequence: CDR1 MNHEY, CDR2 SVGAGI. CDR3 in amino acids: CASSWVPNTEAFF. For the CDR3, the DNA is TGTGCCAGCAGTTGGGTCCCGAACACTGAAGCTTTCTTT.